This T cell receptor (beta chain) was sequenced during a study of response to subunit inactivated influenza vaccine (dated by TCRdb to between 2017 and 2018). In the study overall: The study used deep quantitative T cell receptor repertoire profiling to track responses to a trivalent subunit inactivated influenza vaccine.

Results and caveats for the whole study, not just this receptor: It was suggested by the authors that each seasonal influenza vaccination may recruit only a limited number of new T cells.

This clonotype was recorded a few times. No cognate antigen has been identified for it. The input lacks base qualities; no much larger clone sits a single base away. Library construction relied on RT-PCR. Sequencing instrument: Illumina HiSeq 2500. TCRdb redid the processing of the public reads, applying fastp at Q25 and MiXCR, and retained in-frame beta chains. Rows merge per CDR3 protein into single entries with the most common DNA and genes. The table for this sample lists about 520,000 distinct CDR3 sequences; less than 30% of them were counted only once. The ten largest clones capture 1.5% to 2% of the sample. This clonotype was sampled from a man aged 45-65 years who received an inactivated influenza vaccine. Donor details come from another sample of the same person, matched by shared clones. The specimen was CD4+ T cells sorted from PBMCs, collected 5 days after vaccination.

The CDR3 loop reads CASSTSDSISRPQHF. Here is the DNA: TGTGCCAGCAGTACCTCAGACAGCATCAGTCGACCCCAGCATTTT. The chain was built from TRBV28 and TRBJ1-5; a tentative D call is TRBD1 (5 bases match). From the cysteine through the phenylalanine, the CDR3 covers 15 amino acids. Kept here is only the CDR3 DNA, which spans 45 bases and is read in frame from base 1. The junction carries 21 bases between V and J, which are trimmed by 5 bases and 10 bases respectively. Via the germline V gene, CDR1 is MDHEN and CDR2 SYDVKM.